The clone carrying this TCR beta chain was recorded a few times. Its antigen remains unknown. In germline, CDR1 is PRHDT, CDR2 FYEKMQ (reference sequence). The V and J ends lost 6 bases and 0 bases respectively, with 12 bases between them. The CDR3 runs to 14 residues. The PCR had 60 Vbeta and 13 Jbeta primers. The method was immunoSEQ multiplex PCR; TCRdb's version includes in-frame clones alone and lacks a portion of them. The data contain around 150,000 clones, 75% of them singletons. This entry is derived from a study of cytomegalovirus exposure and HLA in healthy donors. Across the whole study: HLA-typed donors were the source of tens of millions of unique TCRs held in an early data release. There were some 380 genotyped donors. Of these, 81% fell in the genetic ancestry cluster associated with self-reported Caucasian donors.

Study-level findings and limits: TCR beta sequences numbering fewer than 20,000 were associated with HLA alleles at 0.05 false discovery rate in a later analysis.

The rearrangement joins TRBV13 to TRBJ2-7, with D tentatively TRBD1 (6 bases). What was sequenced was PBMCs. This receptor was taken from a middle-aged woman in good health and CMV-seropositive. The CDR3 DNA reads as TGTGCCAGCAGTCTTGGACAGAGCTCCTACGAGCAGTACTTC. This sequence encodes CASSLGQSSYEQYF.